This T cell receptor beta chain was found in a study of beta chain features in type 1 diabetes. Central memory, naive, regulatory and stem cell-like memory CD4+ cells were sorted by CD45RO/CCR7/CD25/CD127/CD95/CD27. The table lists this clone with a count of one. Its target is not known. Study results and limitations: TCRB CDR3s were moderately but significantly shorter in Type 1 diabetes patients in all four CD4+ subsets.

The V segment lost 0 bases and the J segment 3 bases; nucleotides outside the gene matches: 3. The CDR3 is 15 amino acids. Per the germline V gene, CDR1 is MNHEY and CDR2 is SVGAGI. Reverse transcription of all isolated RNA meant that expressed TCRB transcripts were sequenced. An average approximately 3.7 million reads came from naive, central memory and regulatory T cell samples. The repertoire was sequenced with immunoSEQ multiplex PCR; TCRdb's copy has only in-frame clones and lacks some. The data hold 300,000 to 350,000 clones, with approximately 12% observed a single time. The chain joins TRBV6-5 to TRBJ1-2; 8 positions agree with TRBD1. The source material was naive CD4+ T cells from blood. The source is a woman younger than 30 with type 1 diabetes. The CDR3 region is CASSYSDRDYYGYTF. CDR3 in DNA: TGTGCCAGCAGTTACTCGGACAGGGACTACTATGGCTACACCTTC.